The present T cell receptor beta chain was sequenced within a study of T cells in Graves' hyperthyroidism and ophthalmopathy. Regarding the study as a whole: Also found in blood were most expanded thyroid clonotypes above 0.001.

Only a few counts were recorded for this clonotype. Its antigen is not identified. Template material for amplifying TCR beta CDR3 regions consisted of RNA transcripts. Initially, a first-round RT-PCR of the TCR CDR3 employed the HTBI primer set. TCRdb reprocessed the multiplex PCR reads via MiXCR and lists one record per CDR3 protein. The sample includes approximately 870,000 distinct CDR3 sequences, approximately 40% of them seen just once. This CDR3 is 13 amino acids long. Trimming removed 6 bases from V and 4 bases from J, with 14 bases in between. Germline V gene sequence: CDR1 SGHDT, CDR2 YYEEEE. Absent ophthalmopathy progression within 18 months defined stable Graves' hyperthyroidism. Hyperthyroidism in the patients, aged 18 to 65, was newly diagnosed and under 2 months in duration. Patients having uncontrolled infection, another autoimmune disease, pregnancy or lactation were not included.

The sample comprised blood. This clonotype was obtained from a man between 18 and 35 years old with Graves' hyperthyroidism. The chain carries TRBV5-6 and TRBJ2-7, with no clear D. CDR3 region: CASNHGRAYEQYF. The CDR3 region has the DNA TGTGCCAGCAACCACGGAAGGGCTTACGAGCAGTACTTC.